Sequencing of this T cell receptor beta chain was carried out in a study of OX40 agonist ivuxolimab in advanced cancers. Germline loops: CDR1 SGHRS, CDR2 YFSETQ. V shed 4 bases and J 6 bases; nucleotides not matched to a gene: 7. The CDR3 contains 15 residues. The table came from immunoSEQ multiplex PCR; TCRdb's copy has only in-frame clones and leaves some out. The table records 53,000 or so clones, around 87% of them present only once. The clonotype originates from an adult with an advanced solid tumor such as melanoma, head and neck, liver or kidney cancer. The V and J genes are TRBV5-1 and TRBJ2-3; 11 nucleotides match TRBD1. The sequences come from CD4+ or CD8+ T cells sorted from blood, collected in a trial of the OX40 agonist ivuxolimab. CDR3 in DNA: TGCGCCAGCAGCAAGGGACAGGGGGGAGGCGATACGCAGTATTTT. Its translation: CASSKGQGGGDTQYF.